This TCR beta chain was documented in a study of control samples from healthy donors and cancer patients. Libraries were prepared by immunoSEQ multiplex PCR; TCRdb keeps only in-frame clonotypes and omits some of them. Among roughly 40,000 clones, around four fifths were seen once, and the ten largest hold about half. Material: blood. This TCR was recovered from a man aged 55 to 70 in good health.

CDR3 bases: TGTGCCTGTAATTATAACTATGGCTACACCTTC. This sequence encodes CACNYNYGYTF. The gene calls are TRBV30 and TRBJ1-2; no reliable D call. The V end lost 6 bases, the J end lost 1 base, and 6 bases lay between the germline ends. Germline CDR1 and CDR2: GTSNPN and SVGIG (reference sequence). The length of the CDR3 is 11 residues.